The TCR beta chain under discussion was sequenced for a study of T-cell memory formation after mild COVID-19. The table lists this clonotype with a few counts. Trimming left V 5 bases short and J 0 bases short, with 13 bases between. The CDR3 length is 15 residues. Germline assignment: CDR1 SGHKS and CDR2 YYEKEE (reference sequence). TCRdb reanalysed the 5' RACE reads using MiXCR and keeps one entry per CDR3 protein. The sample gives approximately 150,000 distinct CDR3 sequences, around 5.8% of which show up once; more than 2% is in the top ten. The sample was PBMCs or a T cell subset sorted from them (not recorded which). The chain couples TRBV5-5 to TRBJ2-3; no firm D call. This receptor was taken from an adult woman who had mild COVID-19 (a few samples of this study predate the infection). Cell type and time point are not known. The DNA of the CDR3 is TGTGCCAGCAGTTTTGGTTGGGGTAGCACAGATACGCAGTATTTT. It encodes CASSFGWGSTDTQYF. The whole variable domain, filled in from reference TRBV5-5 and TRBJ2-3, reads DAGVTQSPTHLIKTRGQQVTLRCSPISGHKSVSWYQQVLGQGPQFIFQYYEKEERGRGNFPDRFSARQFPNYSSELNVNALLLGDSALYLCASSFGWGSTDTQYFGPGTRLTVL.